Presented here are 5 T cell receptor beta chains from one specimen sequenced in a study of graft-versus-host responses after intestinal transplantation. TCRdb keeps only in-frame clones here, not all; method: immunoSEQ multiplex PCR. In the table there are 80,000 to 100,000 clones, approximately 90% of which are singletons. Their specific antigens are unknown. The sample consisted of unstimulated CD8+ T cells sorted from spleen or lymph node cells, taken before transplant. These receptor sequences come from a human donor who was the organ donor for an intestinal transplant.

This rearrangement joins TRBV7-6 to TRBJ2-2; no firm D call. Germline V gene data show CDR1 as SGHVS and CDR2 as FNYEAQ. With 5 bases removed from V and 6 bases from J, the gap between germline ends came to 13 bases. This CDR3 has 14 residues. In DNA, the CDR3 is TGTGCCAGCAGCCCCCGGGTGCAAGCCGGGGAGCTGTTTTTT. Its translation is CASSPRVQAGELFF.

This clone has just one count. The rearrangement uses TRBV16 and TRBJ2-6, with 8 positions matching TRBD1. Trimming cost V 8 bases and J 2 bases; bases outside gene matches: 8. Germline CDR1 is KGHSY and CDR2 is FQNENV. The CDR3 is 16 residues long. CDR3 nucleotide sequence: TGTGCCAGCTCAACCCCAGGGGGCGCTGGGGCCAACGTCCTGACTTTC. It specifies CASSTPGGAGANVLTF.

The chain employs TRBV10-2 and TRBJ2-5, with 9 positions matching TRBD2. CDR3 length: 15 residues. V shed 7 bases, J shed 5 bases, and the junction held 11 bases outside the gene matches. CDR1 WSHSY and CDR2 SAAADI come from the germline V gene. CDR3 nucleotide sequence: TGCGCCAGCAATGACTGGCGGGAGGGCCTTGAGACCCAGTACTTC. This gives the protein CASNDWREGLETQYF.

V and J are TRBV19 and TRBJ2-1; TRBD2 matches at 8 bases. Trimming took 3 bases from V and 4 from J; bases not matched to a gene: 11. Germline V gene sequence: CDR1 LNHDA, CDR2 SQIVND (reference sequence). There are 17 residues in the CDR3. CDR3 protein: CASSMSGLGEFYNEQFF. CDR3 sequence (DNA): TGTGCCAGTAGTATGTCGGGACTAGGAGAATTTTACAATGAGCAGTTCTTC.

The chain combines TRBV9 with TRBJ2-1, with 13 bases identical to TRBD2. CDR1 and CDR2 from the germline V gene are SGDLS and YYNGEE. Unmatched junction bases numbered 9, after V lost 4 bases and J lost 5 bases. CDR3 size: 17 residues. Here the CDR3 DNA reads TGTGCCAGCAGCCTAAGACCGGGACTAGCGGGAAACAATGAGCAGTTCTTC. It yields the protein CASSLRPGLAGNNEQFF.